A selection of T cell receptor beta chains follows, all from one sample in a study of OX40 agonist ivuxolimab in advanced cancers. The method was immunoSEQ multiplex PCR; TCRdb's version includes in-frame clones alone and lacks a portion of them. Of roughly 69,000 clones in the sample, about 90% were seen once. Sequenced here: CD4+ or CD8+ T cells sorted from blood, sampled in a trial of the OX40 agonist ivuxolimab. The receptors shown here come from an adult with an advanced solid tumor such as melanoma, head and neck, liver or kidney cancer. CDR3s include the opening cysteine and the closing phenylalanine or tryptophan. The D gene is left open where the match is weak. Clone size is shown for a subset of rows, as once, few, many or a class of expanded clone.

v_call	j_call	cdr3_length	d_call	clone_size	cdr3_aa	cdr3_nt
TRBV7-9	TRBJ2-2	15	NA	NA	CASSLEVGRGGELFF	TGTGCCAGCAGCTTAGAAGTGGGGCGCGGAGGGGAGCTGTTTTTT
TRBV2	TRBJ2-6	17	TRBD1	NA	CASSSGTGSSGANVLTF	TGTGCCAGCAGTTCCGGGACAGGAAGCTCTGGGGCCAACGTCCTGACTTTC
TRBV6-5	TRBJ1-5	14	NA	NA	CASSTGTKGQPQHF	TGTGCCAGCAGTACCGGGACAAAAGGTCAGCCCCAGCATTTT
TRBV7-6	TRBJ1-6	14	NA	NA	CASSPQEGGSPLHF	TGTGCCAGCAGCCCACAGGAAGGAGGGTCACCCCTCCACTTT
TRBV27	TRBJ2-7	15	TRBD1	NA	CASRRAGTGTYEQYF	TGTGCCAGCAGACGAGCCGGGACAGGAACCTACGAGCAGTACTTC
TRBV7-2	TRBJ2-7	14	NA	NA	CASSLAGGNYEQYF	TGTGCCAGCAGCCTCGCTGGGGGTAACTACGAGCAGTACTTC
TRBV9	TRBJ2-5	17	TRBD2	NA	CASSVAPSGLSQETQYF	TGTGCCAGCAGCGTAGCCCCTAGCGGACTCTCCCAAGAGACCCAGTACTTC
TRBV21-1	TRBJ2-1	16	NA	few	CASSKREGCSAAEQFF	TGTGCCAGCAGCAAACGGGAGGGTTGTAGCGCAGCGGAGCAGTTCTTC
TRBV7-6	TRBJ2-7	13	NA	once	CASSWDIGYEQYF	TGTGCCAGCAGCTGGGACATCGGCTACGAGCAGTACTTC
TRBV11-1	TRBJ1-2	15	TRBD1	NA	CASSHGTADNYGYTF	TGTGCCAGCAGCCACGGGACAGCAGATAACTATGGCTACACCTTC